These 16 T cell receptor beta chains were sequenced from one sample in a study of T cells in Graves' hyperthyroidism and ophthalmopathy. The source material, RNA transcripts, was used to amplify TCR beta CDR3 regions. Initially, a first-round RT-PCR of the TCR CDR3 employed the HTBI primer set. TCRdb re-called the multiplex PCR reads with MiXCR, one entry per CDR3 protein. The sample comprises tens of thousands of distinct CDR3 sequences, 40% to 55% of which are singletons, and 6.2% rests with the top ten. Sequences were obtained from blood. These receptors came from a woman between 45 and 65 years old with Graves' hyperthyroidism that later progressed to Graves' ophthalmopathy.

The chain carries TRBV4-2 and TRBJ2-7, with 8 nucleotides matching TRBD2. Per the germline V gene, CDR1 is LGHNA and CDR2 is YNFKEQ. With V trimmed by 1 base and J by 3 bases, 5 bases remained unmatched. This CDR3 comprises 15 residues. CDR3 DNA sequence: TGTGCCAGCAGCCAAGGAGGGCTAGCGGGCTACGAGCAGTACTTC. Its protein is CASSQGGLAGYEQYF.

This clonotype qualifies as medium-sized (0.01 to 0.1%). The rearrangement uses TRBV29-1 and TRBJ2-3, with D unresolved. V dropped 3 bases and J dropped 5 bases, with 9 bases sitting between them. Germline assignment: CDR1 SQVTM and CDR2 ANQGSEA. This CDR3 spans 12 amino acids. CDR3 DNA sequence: TGCAGCGTTGATGTCGTGGGAGATACGCAGTATTTT. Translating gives CSVDVVGDTQYF.

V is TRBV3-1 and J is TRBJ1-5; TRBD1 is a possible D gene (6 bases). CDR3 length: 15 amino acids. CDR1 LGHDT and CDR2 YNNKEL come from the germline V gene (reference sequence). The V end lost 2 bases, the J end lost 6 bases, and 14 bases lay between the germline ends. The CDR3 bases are TGTGCCAGCAGCCAAAAAGGGGGGGAGAGTCAGCCCCAGCATTTT. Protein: CASSQKGGESQPQHF.

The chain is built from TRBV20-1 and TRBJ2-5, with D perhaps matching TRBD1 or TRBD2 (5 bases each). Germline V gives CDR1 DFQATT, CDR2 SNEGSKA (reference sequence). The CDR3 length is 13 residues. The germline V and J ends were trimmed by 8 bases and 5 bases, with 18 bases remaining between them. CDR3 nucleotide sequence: TGCAGTACTCCTACCCGGGGCCGGGAGACCCAGTACTTC. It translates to CSTPTRGRETQYF.

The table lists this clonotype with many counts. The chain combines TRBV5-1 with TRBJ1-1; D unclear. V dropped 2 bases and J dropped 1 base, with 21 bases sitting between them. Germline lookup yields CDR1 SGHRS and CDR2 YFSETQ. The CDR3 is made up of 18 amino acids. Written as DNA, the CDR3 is TGCGCCAGCAGCTTTTTTCGTTCGTATTCAGCAGCGAACACTGAAGCTTTCTTT. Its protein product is CASSFFRSYSAANTEAFF. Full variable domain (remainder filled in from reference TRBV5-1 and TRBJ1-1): KAGVTQTPRYLIKTRGQQVTLSCSPISGHRSVSWYQQTPGQGLQFLFEYFSETQRNKGNFPGRFSGRQFSNSRSEMNVSTLELGDSALYLCASSFFRSYSAANTEAFFGQGTRLTVV.

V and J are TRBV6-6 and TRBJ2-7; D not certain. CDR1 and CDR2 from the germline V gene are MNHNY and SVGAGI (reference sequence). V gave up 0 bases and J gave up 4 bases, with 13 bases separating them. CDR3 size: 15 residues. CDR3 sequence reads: CASSYSSLEWYEQYF. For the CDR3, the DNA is TGTGCCAGCAGTTACTCGAGCCTGGAGTGGTACGAGCAGTACTTC.

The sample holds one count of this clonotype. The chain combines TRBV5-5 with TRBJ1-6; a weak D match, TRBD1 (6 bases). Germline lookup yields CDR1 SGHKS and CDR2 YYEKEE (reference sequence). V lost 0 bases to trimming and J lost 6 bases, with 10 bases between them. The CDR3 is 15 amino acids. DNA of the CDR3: TGTGCCAGCAGCTTGGGGACGGGGGCTAATTCACCCCTCCACTTT. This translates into CASSLGTGANSPLHF.

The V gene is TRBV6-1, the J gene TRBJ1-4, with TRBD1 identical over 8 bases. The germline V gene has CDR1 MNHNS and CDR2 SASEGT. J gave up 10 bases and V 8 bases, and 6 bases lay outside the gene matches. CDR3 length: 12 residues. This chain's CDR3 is CASRDRGTKLFF. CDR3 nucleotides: TGTGCCAGCCGCGACAGGGGTACAAAACTGTTTTTT.

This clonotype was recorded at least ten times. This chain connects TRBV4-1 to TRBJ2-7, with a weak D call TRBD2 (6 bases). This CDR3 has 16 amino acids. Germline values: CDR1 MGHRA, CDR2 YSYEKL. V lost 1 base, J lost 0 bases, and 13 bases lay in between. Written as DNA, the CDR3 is TGCGCCAGCAGCCAAGTCGCCGGGACTGACTCCTACGAGCAGTACTTC. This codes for CASSQVAGTDSYEQYF.

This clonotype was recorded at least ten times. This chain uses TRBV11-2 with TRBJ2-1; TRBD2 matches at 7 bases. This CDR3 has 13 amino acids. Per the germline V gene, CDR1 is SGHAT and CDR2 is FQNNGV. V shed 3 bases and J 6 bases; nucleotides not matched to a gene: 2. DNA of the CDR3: TGTGCCAGCAGCTTTGGCGGGGGCAATGAGCAGTTCTTC. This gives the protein CASSFGGGNEQFF. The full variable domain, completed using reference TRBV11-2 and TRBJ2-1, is EAGVAQSPRYKIIEKRQSVAFWCNPISGHATLYWYQQILGQGPKLLIQFQNNGVVDDSQLPKDRFSAERLKGVDSTLKIQPAKLEDSAVYLCASSFGGGNEQFFGPGTRLTVL.

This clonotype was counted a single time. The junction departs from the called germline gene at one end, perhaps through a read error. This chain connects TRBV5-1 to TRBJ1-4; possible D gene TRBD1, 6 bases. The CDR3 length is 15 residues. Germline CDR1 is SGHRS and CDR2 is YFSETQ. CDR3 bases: TGCGCCAGCGGCTTGGTGGCAGGGGCTTACGAAAAACCGTTTTTT. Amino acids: CASGLVAGAYEKPFF.

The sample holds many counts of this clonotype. CDR3 region: CASSPGFYNEKLFF. CDR3 coding DNA: TGTGCCAGCAGCCCGGGGTTTTATAATGAAAAACTGTTTTTT. J is TRBJ1-4 and V is TRBV5-6; D is unresolved. The germline V gene has CDR1 SGHDT and CDR2 YYEEEE. The ends were cut back, 4 bases at V and 4 bases at J, with 11 bases in the middle. The CDR3 contains 14 residues.

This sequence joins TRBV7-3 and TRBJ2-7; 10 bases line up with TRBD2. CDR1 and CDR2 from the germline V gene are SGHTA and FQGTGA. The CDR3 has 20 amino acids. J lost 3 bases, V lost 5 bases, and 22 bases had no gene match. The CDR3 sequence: CASSPGASGSRGEDIYEQYF. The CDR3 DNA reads TGTGCCAGCAGCCCCGGGGCTAGCGGGAGTCGAGGGGAGGACATCTACGAGCAGTACTTC. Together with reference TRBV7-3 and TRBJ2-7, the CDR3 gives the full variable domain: GAGVSQTPSNKVTEKGKYVELRCDPISGHTALYWYRQSLGQGPEFLIYFQGTGAADDSGLPNDRFFAVRPEGSVSTLKIQRTERGDSAVYLCASSPGASGSRGEDIYEQYFGPGTRLTVT.

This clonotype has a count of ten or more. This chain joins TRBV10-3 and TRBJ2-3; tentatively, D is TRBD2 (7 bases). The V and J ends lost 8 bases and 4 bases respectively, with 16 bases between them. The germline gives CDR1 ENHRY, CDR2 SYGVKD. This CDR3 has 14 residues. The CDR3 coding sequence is TGTGCCATCGGTTTGGGCGGGGGCGCAGATACGCAGTATTTT. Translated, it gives CAIGLGGGADTQYF.

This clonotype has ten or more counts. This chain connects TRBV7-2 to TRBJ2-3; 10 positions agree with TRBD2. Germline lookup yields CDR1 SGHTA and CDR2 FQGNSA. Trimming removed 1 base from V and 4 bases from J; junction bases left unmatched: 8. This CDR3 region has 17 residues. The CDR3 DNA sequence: TGTGCCAGCAGCTTAGGACTAGCGGGTCCGAGTGCAGATACGCAGTATTTT. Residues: CASSLGLAGPSADTQYF.

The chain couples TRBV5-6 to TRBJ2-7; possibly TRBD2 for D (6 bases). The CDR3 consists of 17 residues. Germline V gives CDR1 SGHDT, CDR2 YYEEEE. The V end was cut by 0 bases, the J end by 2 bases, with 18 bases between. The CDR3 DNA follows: TGTGCCAGCAGCTTGGTAGGGAGGATTCGCAGGACCTACGAGCAGTACTTC. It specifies CASSLVGRIRRTYEQYF.